The 21 T cell receptor beta chains below were found in one sample sequenced in a study of blood T cell repertoires in COVID-19. Sequencing was performed with immunoSEQ multiplex PCR; in TCRdb, only in-frame clones are kept and a portion is missing. Here the sample spans about 350,000 clones, about 90% being singletons. Material: PBMCs or T cells enriched from blood (not recorded which). The receptors come from a woman aged 25 to 45 who had recovered from COVID-19.

The rearrangement joins TRBV9 to TRBJ2-5; TRBD2 matches 8 bases. The ends lost 3 bases at V and 4 bases at J; junction bases unmatched: 8. There are 15 residues in the CDR3. The germline V gene has CDR1 SGDLS and CDR2 YYNGEE. CDR3 protein: CASSGAGLDGETQYF. The CDR3 DNA is TGTGCCAGCAGCGGGGCGGGACTAGATGGAGAGACCCAGTACTTC.

The genes are TRBV19 and TRBJ1-1; possible D gene TRBD1, 6 bases. The V gene lost 5 bases and the J gene lost 4 bases, with 17 bases spanning the gap. CDR1 LNHDA and CDR2 SQIVND come from the germline V gene (reference sequence). The CDR3 totals 15 residues. In DNA form, the CDR3 reads TGTGCCAGTAGTCTCGGACAGTTTGTGGGCACTGAAGCTTTCTTT. Residues: CASSLGQFVGTEAFF.

V gene TRBV24-1 combines with J gene TRBJ2-5; D is ambiguous. The V gene's germline CDR1 is KGHDR and CDR2 SFDVKD. There are 13 residues in the CDR3. Trimming removed 7 bases at V and 0 bases at J, with 8 bases between. In nucleotides, the CDR3 is TGTGCCACCAGCGACGACAACCAAGAGACCCAGTACTTC. Protein sequence: CATSDDNQETQYF.

V and J are TRBV2 and TRBJ2-2; D is uncertain. The V gene lost 6 bases and the J gene lost 6 bases, with 8 bases spanning the gap. This CDR3 is 12 amino acids long. Per germline, CDR1 SNHLY and CDR2 FYNNEI. The CDR3 nucleotides read TGTGCCAGCAGCTTAAGCGCCGGGGAGCTGTTTTTT. It yields the protein CASSLSAGELFF. Looking up the rest from reference TRBV2 and TRBJ2-2 gives the full variable domain: EPEVTQTPSHQVTQMGQEVILRCVPISNHLYFYWYRQILGQKVEFLVSFYNNEISEKSEIFDDQFSVERPDGSNFTLKIRSTKLEDSAMYFCASSLSAGELFFGEGSRLTVL.

Here the CDR3 reads CASSDGGILNTGELFF. In DNA form, the CDR3 reads TGTGCCAGCAGTGACGGGGGGATCTTAAACACCGGGGAGCTGTTTTTT. The rearrangement links TRBV2 to TRBJ2-2; 7 bases match TRBD2. CDR3 length equals 16 residues. Trimming at V came to 3 bases and at J to 2 bases, leaving 6 bases not matched to a gene. Germline CDR1 SNHLY, CDR2 FYNNEI.

This clone appeared a few times. The chain recombines TRBV28 with TRBJ2-2, with TRBD2 identical over 7 bases. The CDR3 extends over 15 amino acids. Trimming removed 5 bases from V and 5 bases from J; junction bases left unmatched: 8. Germline CDR1 MDHEN, CDR2 SYDVKM. CDR3 coding DNA: TGTGCCAGCAGTCCCCATGGAGCGGGAACCGGGGAGCTGTTTTTT. It is translated as CASSPHGAGTGELFF.

This chain links TRBV2 with TRBJ1-3; D gene ambiguous. The CDR3 length is 14 residues. Germline V lookup: CDR1 SNHLY, CDR2 FYNNEI. Trimming cost V 2 bases and J 4 bases, with 9 bases left between them. CDR3 DNA: TGTGCCAGCAGTGAACGGGGTTTCGGAAACACCATATATTTT. Residues: CASSERGFGNTIYF.

This sequence joins TRBV28 and TRBJ2-4, with TRBD1 matching over 7 bases. V shed 6 bases, J shed 0 bases, and the junction held 5 bases outside the gene matches. The CDR3 loop spans 15 amino acids. Germline V gives CDR1 MDHEN, CDR2 SYDVKM. The CDR3 coding sequence is TGTGCCAGCAGACAGGGGATGCTAGCCAAAAACATTCAGTACTTC. It codes for CASRQGMLAKNIQYF.

This chain uses TRBV30 with TRBJ2-7, with 9 bases matching TRBD1. With 4 bases clipped from V and 3 bases from J, the junction kept 7 bases outside the gene matches. The CDR3 extends over 14 amino acids. CDR1 and CDR2 (germline): GTSNPN, SVGIG (reference sequence). This chain's CDR3 is CAWTIVGQGYEQYF. DNA for the CDR3: TGTGCCTGGACAATAGTGGGACAGGGCTACGAGCAGTACTTC. The full variable domain, with the rest looked up from reference TRBV30 and TRBJ2-7, is SQTIHQWPATLVQPVGSPLSLECTVEGTSNPNLYWYRQAAGRGLQLLFYSVGIGQISSEVPQNLSASRPQDRQFILSSKKLLLSDSGFYLCAWTIVGQGYEQYFGPGTRLTVT.

This clone came up once. The CDR3: CASSQGEVDQPQHF. In DNA form, the CDR3 reads TGCGCCAGCAGCCAAGGGGAGGTGGATCAGCCCCAGCATTTT. V is TRBV4-1 and J is TRBJ1-5; D is uncertain. The CDR3 has 14 residues. V lost 1 base and J 5 bases, leaving 9 bases between the germline ends. CDR1 is MGHRA, CDR2 YSYEKL, per germline.

The chain carries TRBV27 and TRBJ1-2; no clear D gene. Trimming stripped 4 bases from V and 4 bases from J, with 10 bases between. CDR3 size: 13 residues. Germline-derived CDR1 and CDR2 are MNHEY and SMNVEV (reference sequence). CDR3 sequence (DNA): TGTGCCAGCAGTTCTTGGGCAGCCTATGGCTACACCTTC. It yields the protein CASSSWAAYGYTF.

The chain couples TRBV19 to TRBJ2-2; no clear D gene. There are 16 residues in the CDR3. V was trimmed by 9 bases and J by 4 bases, leaving 21 bases between them. Per the germline V gene, CDR1 is LNHDA and CDR2 is SQIVND (reference sequence). The CDR3 bases are TGTGCCAGCCGAGTAGTATTTCGAACGCGCACCGGGGAGCTGTTTTTT. This encodes CASRVVFRTRTGELFF.

CDR3 sequence reads: CASSGGQTYNEQFF. DNA of the CDR3: TGCGCCAGCAGTGGCGGGCAAACCTACAATGAGCAGTTCTTC. The chain has TRBV5-1 and TRBJ2-1; D perhaps matches TRBD2 (5 bases). V shed 5 bases and J shed 2 bases, with 11 bases lying between them. The length of the CDR3 is 14 residues. CDR1 SGHRS and CDR2 YFSETQ come from the germline V gene. The entire variable domain, with the rest obtained from reference TRBV5-1 and TRBJ2-1, is as follows: KAGVTQTPRYLIKTRGQQVTLSCSPISGHRSVSWYQQTPGQGLQFLFEYFSETQRNKGNFPGRFSGRQFSNSRSEMNVSTLELGDSALYLCASSGGQTYNEQFFGPGTRLTVL.

The chain uses TRBV7-2 and TRBJ1-5; D may be TRBD1 (5 bases). The germline CDR1 and CDR2 sequences are SGHTA and FQGNSA. The CDR3 has 17 residues. V shed 4 bases and J shed 4 bases, with 20 bases lying between them. The CDR3 spells CASSSPPGTAANQPQHF. The CDR3 coding sequence is TGTGCCAGCAGCTCCCCCCCAGGGACTGCCGCGAATCAGCCCCAGCATTTT. The whole variable domain, remainder taken from reference TRBV7-2 and TRBJ1-5, is GAGVSQSPSNKVTEKGKDVELRCDPISGHTALYWYRQSLGQGLEFLIYFQGNSAPDKSGLPSDRFSAERTGGSVSTLTIQRTQQEDSAVYLCASSSPPGTAANQPQHFGDGTRLSIL.

This clone came up a few times. The chain uses TRBV5-1 and TRBJ1-6, with D possibly TRBD1 on 6 matching bases. V lost 3 bases, J lost 7 bases, and 8 bases lay in between. This CDR3 contains 13 residues. CDR1 and CDR2 from the germline V gene are SGHRS and YFSETQ. The CDR3 region is CASSSGQNSPLHF. The CDR3 coding sequence is TGCGCCAGCAGCTCTGGACAGAATTCACCCCTCCACTTT.

The chain is built from TRBV18 and TRBJ1-2; 11 positions match TRBD1. This CDR3 is 15 amino acids long. V was pared by 3 bases and J by 8 bases, with 8 bases of the junction left unmatched. Germline CDR1 reads KGHSH; CDR2 reads LQKENI. The DNA for the CDR3 is TGTGCCAGCTCACCTAGGACAGGGGGCTTCGAAGGCTACACCTTC. Translation gives CASSPRTGGFEGYTF.

The chain links TRBV5-4 to TRBJ2-4; unclear D gene. Germline lookup yields CDR1 SGHNT and CDR2 YYREEE (reference sequence). V was cut by 4 bases and J by 8 bases, with 13 bases left in between. This CDR3 spans 13 amino acids. CDR3 in amino acids: CASSDPSGDIQYF. CDR3 DNA sequence: TGTGCCAGCAGCGACCCTAGTGGAGACATTCAGTACTTC.

The CDR3, as DNA: TGCGCCAGCAGCCAAGGAGGTGGCGGGAGGGAGCCCTACGAGCAGTACTTC. Protein product: CASSQGGGGREPYEQYF. The chain recombines TRBV4-1 with TRBJ2-7; 9 bases are shared with TRBD2. V gave up 1 base and J gave up 2 bases; unmatched junction bases: 9. The germline CDR1 and CDR2 sequences are MGHRA and YSYEKL. The CDR3 is made up of 17 amino acids.

CDR3 protein: CASSVAGVLYGYTF. DNA of the CDR3: TGTGCCAGCAGTGTGGCAGGGGTTCTATATGGCTACACCTTC. V and J are TRBV2 and TRBJ1-2; maybe TRBD1 (6 bases). The CDR3 is made up of 14 amino acids. V was cut by 4 bases and J by 5 bases, with 14 bases left in between. In germline, CDR1 is SNHLY, CDR2 FYNNEI. Based on the CDR3 plus reference TRBV2 and TRBJ1-2, the full variable domain is EPEVTQTPSHQVTQMGQEVILRCVPISNHLYFYWYRQILGQKVEFLVSFYNNEISEKSEIFDDQFSVERPDGSNFTLKIRSTKLEDSAMYFCASSVAGVLYGYTFGSGTRLTVV.

The rearrangement uses TRBV4-1 and TRBJ2-7; 8 bases align to TRBD2. This CDR3 comprises 16 residues. The ends lost 4 bases at V and 3 bases at J; junction bases unmatched: 11. The V gene's germline CDR1 is MGHRA and CDR2 YSYEKL. DNA for the CDR3: TGCGCCAGCAGCCCTGTCGACGGGAGGGCCTTCTACGAGCAGTACTTC. Encoded protein: CASSPVDGRAFYEQYF.

In nucleotides, the CDR3 is TGTGCTAGTGGTTTTGGGACAGCAGTCTATGGCTACACCTTC. Encoded protein: CASGFGTAVYGYTF. The chain links TRBV12-5 to TRBJ1-2, with 7 bases aligning to TRBD1. The germline V gene encodes CDR1 LGHNT and CDR2 FRNRAP. The ends lost 3 bases at V and 4 bases at J; junction bases unmatched: 5. This CDR3 has 14 amino acids.